The 21 T cell receptor beta chains in this list originate from one sample, sequenced in a study of shared clonotypes between healthy human individuals. Repertoires were generated with immunoSEQ multiplex PCR, while TCRdb's copy carries only in-frame clones and drops some. The data contain over 1.4 million clones, roughly 97% of them singletons. Sequenced material: naive CD4+ T cells sorted from blood. As for subset: CD45RA+ positively selected. The source of these receptors is a man under 40 in good health.

J is TRBJ2-1 and V is TRBV14; TRBD2 is a possible D gene (7 bases). V was clipped by 1 base and J by 0 bases, with 16 bases between them. Germline V CDR1 and CDR2: SGHDN, FVKESK. The CDR3 consists of 18 residues. CDR3 region: CASSQGGGGGSSYNEQFF. The CDR3 DNA sequence: TGTGCCAGCAGCCAAGGAGGGGGAGGCGGGAGCTCCTACAATGAGCAGTTCTTC.

This clone showed up just a few times. The chain carries TRBV7-9 and TRBJ1-2; D is undetermined. Deletions cut 8 bases from V and 6 bases from J, with 13 bases between. This CDR3 has 12 amino acids. Germline assignment: CDR1 SEHNR and CDR2 FQNEAQ (reference sequence). The CDR3 nucleotides read TGTGCCAGCCGGAGCGAGAAACATGGCTACACCTTC. As protein: CASRSEKHGYTF.

DNA for the CDR3: TGCAGTGGCGGGACCTCCTACGAGCAGTACTTC. It codes for CSGGTSYEQYF. V and J are TRBV20-1 and TRBJ2-7, with a possible D match to TRBD2 (6 bases). The CDR3 runs 11 residues. V was pared by 7 bases and J by 0 bases, with 7 bases between. The V gene's germline CDR1 is DFQATT and CDR2 SNEGSKA (reference sequence).

The V call is TRBV5-5, the J call TRBJ2-5, with 10 bases aligning to TRBD2. V lost 4 bases to trimming and J lost 4 bases; unmatched junction nucleotides: 10. From germline, CDR1 is SGHKS and CDR2 YYEKEE (reference sequence). The CDR3 runs to 16 residues. The CDR3 DNA reads as TGTGCCAGCAGCCGGGGAGCGGGAGGGCATGTAGAGACCCAGTACTTC. Protein: CASSRGAGGHVETQYF.

DNA of the CDR3: TGTGCCAGCAGCGTCCCGACTGCACCATCGATGGAGACCCAGTACTTC. Protein: CASSVPTAPSMETQYF. This sequence joins TRBV21-1 and TRBJ2-5; the D call of TRBD2 is as the table states it, not checked on the DNA. TRBV21-1 is described as a pseudogene. CDR3 length: 16 amino acids.

The chain recombines TRBV13 with TRBJ2-7, with D unresolved. V was shortened by 5 bases and J by 4 bases, with 6 bases between the two germline ends. CDR3 length: 11 amino acids. The germline V gene encodes CDR1 PRHDT and CDR2 FYEKMQ (reference sequence). In DNA form, the CDR3 reads TGTGCCAGCAGCCCTCAGTACGAGCAGTACTTC. Protein sequence: CASSPQYEQYF. Variable domain in full (rest from reference TRBV13 and TRBJ2-7): AAGVIQSPRHLIKEKRETATLKCYPIPRHDTVYWYQQGPGQDPQFLISFYEKMQSDKGSIPDRFSAQQFSDYHSELNMSSLELGDSALYFCASSPQYEQYFGPGTRLTVT.

This chain links TRBV7-2 with TRBJ2-5; 12 bases line up with TRBD2. Germline CDR1 reads SGHTA; CDR2 reads FQGNSA. This CDR3 has 18 amino acids. V trimming: 4 bases; J trimming: 7 bases; junction bases outside the gene matches: 16. In DNA, the CDR3 is TGTGCCAGCAGCTCACTCTTAAGTTGGACTAGCGGGATAGGGACCCAGTACTTC. The encoded protein is CASSSLLSWTSGIGTQYF.

Note on this clone: Additional DNA sequences in this sample encode the identical CDR3. This chain links TRBV5-1 with TRBJ2-3, with D tentatively TRBD2 (5 bases). V shed 7 bases and J shed 0 bases, with 15 bases lying between them. Looked up from germline, CDR1 is SGHRS and CDR2 is YFSETQ. This CDR3 comprises 15 residues. CDR3 in amino acids: CASSLTTTSTDTQYF. CDR3 DNA: TGCGCCAGCTCTTTAACGACTACAAGCACAGATACGCAGTATTTT.

V gene TRBV5-5 combines with J gene TRBJ2-2; 14 nucleotides align to TRBD2. The V segment lost 4 bases and the J segment 4 bases; nucleotides outside the gene matches: 3. This CDR3 is built from 16 residues. The germline V gene encodes CDR1 SGHKS and CDR2 YYEKEE (reference sequence). The CDR3 reads CASSPGLAGVTGELFF. The CDR3 DNA reads TGTGCCAGCAGCCCGGGACTAGCGGGAGTCACCGGGGAGCTGTTTTTT.

Concerning this clone itself: The sample has other DNA sequences that encode this CDR3 too. V gene TRBV5-1 combines with J gene TRBJ2-5; D is uncertain. The CDR3 totals 12 residues. V was pared by 0 bases and J by 4 bases, with 4 bases between. Germline assignment: CDR1 SGHRS and CDR2 YFSETQ. The CDR3 is CASSLDRETQYF. The CDR3 DNA reads as TGCGCCAGCAGCTTGGATCGAGAGACCCAGTACTTC.

The V gene is TRBV27, the J gene TRBJ2-1, with D hard to call. The CDR3 runs 15 residues. With 6 bases removed from V and 8 bases from J, the gap between germline ends came to 20 bases. Germline V lookup: CDR1 MNHEY, CDR2 SMNVEV (reference sequence). CDR3 region: CASSLDGPFVDEQFF. The CDR3 coding sequence is TGTGCCAGCAGCTTAGACGGACCGTTTGTTGATGAGCAGTTCTTC.

Comment on this clone: The same CDR3 arises from other DNA sequences in this sample as well. The gene calls are TRBV15 and TRBJ2-5; D not resolved. The CDR3 is 14 residues long. Trimming took 0 bases from V and 4 from J, leaving 9 bases between them. Germline lookup yields CDR1 LNHNV and CDR2 YYDKDF (reference sequence). CDR3 protein: CATSRDLASETQYF. The CDR3 coding sequence is TGTGCCACCAGCAGAGATCTGGCGTCAGAGACCCAGTACTTC.

The rearrangement links TRBV30 to TRBJ1-3; D is ambiguous. Trimming cost V 5 bases and J 4 bases, with 15 bases left between them. Germline loops: CDR1 GTSNPN, CDR2 SVGIG (reference sequence). This CDR3 is 14 amino acids long. The DNA of the CDR3 is TGTGCCTGGGGGAGGGCCCGTAAAGGAAACACCATATATTTT. It specifies CAWGRARKGNTIYF.

This chain connects TRBV5-5 to TRBJ2-1; TRBD1 agrees at 8 bases. Germline assignment: CDR1 SGHKS and CDR2 YYEKEE (reference sequence). V shed 3 bases, J shed 3 bases, and the junction held 5 bases outside the gene matches. The CDR3 has 15 residues. In DNA, the CDR3 is TGTGCCAGCAGCTCACGACAGGGGTTCTACAATGAGCAGTTCTTC. Translated: CASSSRQGFYNEQFF.

The chain employs TRBV4-3 and TRBJ2-1, with TRBD2 identical over 10 bases. This CDR3 is built from 15 residues. The V segment lost 7 bases and the J segment 7 bases; nucleotides outside the gene matches: 10. Germline assignment: CDR1 LGHNA and CDR2 YSLEER. CDR3 loop: CASNLTSGIRNEQFF. The CDR3 coding sequence is TGCGCCAGCAACTTAACTAGCGGGATTCGTAATGAGCAGTTCTTC.

The chain combines TRBV2 with TRBJ2-7; 9 bases match TRBD1. The germline CDR1 and CDR2 sequences are SNHLY and FYNNEI. The CDR3 has 15 residues. The trim removed 7 bases at V and 1 base at J, leaving 8 bases unmatched. The CDR3 region is CASTTPGQGSYEQYF. The CDR3, as DNA: TGTGCCAGCACCACACCGGGACAGGGATCCTACGAGCAGTACTTC.

V usage is TRBV18 and J usage is TRBJ1-1, with D hard to call. The V gene lost 8 bases and the J gene lost 2 bases, with 12 bases spanning the gap. The germline CDR1 and CDR2 sequences are KGHSH and LQKENI. The CDR3 runs 13 residues. This CDR3 reads CASTPNLNTEAFF. The CDR3 DNA follows: TGTGCCAGCACTCCGAATCTAAACACTGAAGCTTTCTTT. Variable domain in full (rest from reference TRBV18 and TRBJ1-1): NAGVMQNPRHLVRRRGQEARLRCSPMKGHSHVYWYRQLPEEGLKFMVYLQKENIIDESGMPKERFSAEFPKEGPSILRIQQVVRGDSAAYFCASTPNLNTEAFFGQGTRLTVV.

The V and J genes are TRBV6-1 and TRBJ1-1, with D maybe TRBD1 (5 bases). The CDR3 runs 16 residues. Germline V gives CDR1 MNHNS, CDR2 SASEGT. Trimming took 0 bases from V and 11 from J, leaving 22 bases between them. CDR3 in DNA: TGTGCCAGCAGTGAAGCTGAGTCGAGGTTGGGGCGTAATGCTTTCTTT. Amino acids: CASSEAESRLGRNAFF.

This clone appeared a few times. V is TRBV5-6 and J is TRBJ2-7; 9 nucleotides match TRBD2. The trim removed 2 bases at V and 2 bases at J, leaving 8 bases unmatched. Germline V gene sequence: CDR1 SGHDT, CDR2 YYEEEE. CDR3 length: 16 residues. The CDR3 bases are TGTGCCAGCAGCTTCCCTGGCGGGAGGGTCACCTACGAGCAGTACTTC. Translation gives CASSFPGGRVTYEQYF.

J is TRBJ1-2 and V is TRBV7-2; D gene unclear. This CDR3 has 15 amino acids. The germline gives CDR1 SGHTA, CDR2 FQGNSA. V was shortened by 1 base and J by 3 bases, with 12 bases between the two germline ends. The CDR3 loop reads CASSLVSGPDYGYTF. CDR3 coding DNA: TGTGCCAGCAGCTTAGTTTCCGGGCCGGACTATGGCTACACCTTC.

The chain has TRBV2 and TRBJ2-1; 9 bases are shared with TRBD2. With V trimmed by 6 bases and J by 1 base, 7 bases remained unmatched. CDR3 length: 16 amino acids. CDR1 is SNHLY and CDR2 is FYNNEI in the germline V gene. For the CDR3, the DNA is TGTGCCAGCAGCGAAACCCTAGCGGGGTCCTACAATGAGCAGTTCTTC. Protein sequence: CASSETLAGSYNEQFF.